This record looks at one TCR beta chain sequence and its context. These data belong to a study of blood T cell repertoires in COVID-19. Across the study: The study drew acute and convalescent COVID-19 samples from the United States, Italy and Spain. PBMCs, B-cell-depleted T cells, or T cells provided the cDNA or gDNA that made up the material.

Trimming removed 0 bases from V and 8 bases from J; junction bases left unmatched: 15. In germline, CDR1 is LGHNA, CDR2 YSLEER. This CDR3 has 18 amino acids. Authors' processing steps: Estimated nucleated cell counts came from reference gene primer amplification. Profiled with immunoSEQ multiplex PCR; TCRdb holds only in-frame clones, not every one. Clone size and the V and J calls come from that table; the DNA yielded D and trimming. Of under 300,000 clones listed, roughly 82% are singletons. Sequenced sample: peripheral blood. The chain uses TRBV4-3 and TRBJ2-1; 8 bases align to TRBD2. The clonotype originates from a man in his forties or fifties who had recovered from COVID-19. The CDR3 bases are TGCGCCAGCAGCCAAGAGGAGGTTGGAGCGGGGGCCTGGTATGAGCAGTTCTTC. Protein sequence: CASSQEEVGAGAWYEQFF.